This is a list of T cell receptor delta chains from one sample in a study of gamma-delta T cells after stem cell transplantation. TCRdb called clones anew from the RT-PCR reads with CATT. The data show around 2,000 delta-chain clones, about 1.1% seen once. Sequencing was carried out using gamma-delta T cells. The receptors stem from a human donor. It is not recorded whose cells these are; they may come from a transplant donor. The CDR3 runs from the conserved cysteine through the conserved F or W. A D gene is named only where the DNA matches it firmly. Rows may omit the clone size; those that give it use once, few, many or a size class.

>few|TRDD3|TRDV2|TRDJ1
CACDSLPTPRTGGYAIGEYTDKLIF
TGTGCCTGTGACTCCCTTCCTACTCCTCGTACTGGGGGATACGCGATTGGGGAATACACCGATAAACTCATCTTT
>few|TRDD3|TRDV2|TRDJ1
CACDALHSVGDTLPHTDKLIF
TGTGCCTGTGACGCTCTTCACAGTGTGGGGGATACCCTCCCACACACCGATAAACTCATCTTT
>large|TRDD3|TRDV1|TRDJ1
CALGPVVPGLGDKLTDKLIF
TGTGCTCTTGGGCCCGTGGTGCCAGGACTGGGGGATAAACTCACCGATAAACTCATCTTT
>few|TRDD3|TRDV2|TRDJ1
CACDPLGDPYTDKLIF
TGTGCCTGTGACCCCCTGGGGGACCCGTACACCGATAAACTCATCTTT
>few|TRDD3|TRDV3|TRDJ1
CACLLRGMGDTRADKLIF
TGTGCCTGTCTCCTACGGGGGATGGGGGATACGCGGGCCGATAAACTCATCTTT
>few|TRDD3|TRDV2|TRDJ1
CACGTVGSTGGYGLYTDKLIF
TGTGCCTGTGGCACTGTGGGGAGTACTGGGGGATACGGTCTGTACACCGATAAACTCATCTTT
>medium-sized|TRDD3|TRDV1|TRDJ1
CALGGHLSYWGILRTDKLIF
TGTGCTCTTGGGGGCCACCTTTCTTACTGGGGGATACTGAGGACCGATAAACTCATCTTT
>few|-|TRDV2|TRDJ1
CALLPLGDAAMYFCAYRVLSYSWGIHVSTDKLIF
-
>large|-|TRDV2|TRDJ1
CACDTVGENFKLIF
TGTGCCTGTGACACCGTAGGGGAGAACTTTAAACTCATCTTT
>-|TRDD3|TRDV2|TRDJ1
CACDAVLGESEGPDKLIF
TGTGCCTGTGACGCAGTACTGGGGGAATCCGAGGGCCCCGATAAACTCATCTTT
>few|TRDD3|TRDV3|TRDJ1
CAFRAVGIHGTDKLIF
TGTGCCTTCAGAGCGGTGGGGATACATGGCACCGATAAACTCATCTTT
>large|TRDD3|TRDV2|TRDJ1
CACDKLGIQTDKLIF
TGTGCCTGTGACAAGCTGGGGATACAAACCGATAAACTCATCTTT
>large|TRDD3|TRDV2|TRDJ3
CACDTPGGPSSWDTRQMFF
TGTGCCTGTGATACCCCTGGGGGGCCGAGCTCCTGGGACACCCGACAGATGTTTTTC
>few|TRDD3|TRDV2|TRDJ1
CACDQLSKLGAWELIF
TGTGCCTGTGACCAGCTATCTAAACTGGGGGCTTGGGAACTCATCTTT
>large|TRDD3|TRDV2|TRDJ1
CACDTWGIKNDKLIF
TGTGCCTGTGACACCTGGGGGATAAAAAACGATAAACTCATCTTT
>medium-sized|TRDD3|TRDV2|TRDJ1
CACDTLGDGGTDKLIF
TGTGCCTGTGACACCCTGGGGGATGGTGGGACCGATAAACTCATCTTT
>medium-sized|TRDD3|TRDV2|TRDJ1
CACDLLGAYTDKLIF
TGTGCCTGTGACCTACTGGGGGCCTACACCGATAAACTCATCTTT
>-|TRDD3|TRDV1|TRDJ1
CALGERSPLVTGGFFADTDKLIF
TGTGCTCTTGGGGAACGATCCCCCCTGGTGACTGGGGGATTTTTCGCGGACACCGATAAACTCATCTTT
>large|TRDD3|TRDV2|TRDJ1
CACDPLSAETGENTDKLIF
TGTGCCTGTGACCCCCTTTCTGCCGAGACTGGGGAAAACACCGATAAACTCATCTTT
>-|TRDD3|TRDV2|TRDJ1
CACDTMSLGDTKGHTDKLIF
TGTGCCTGTGACACCATGAGTCTGGGGGATACGAAGGGCCACACCGATAAACTCATCTTT
>-|TRDD3|TRDV2|TRDJ1
CACDTILLGDTYTDKVIF
TGTGCCTGTGACACCATTCTACTGGGGGATACCTACACCGATAAAGTCATCTTT
>large|TRDD3|TRDV1|TRDJ1
CALGTAGWGMNTDKLIF
TGTGCTCTTGGGACCGCTGGCTGGGGGATGAACACCGATAAACTCATCTTT
>medium-sized|TRDD3|TRDV2|TRDJ1
CACDPLVRTGGLKITDKLIF
TGTGCCTGTGACCCGCTCGTGCGTACTGGGGGCCTCAAGATCACCGATAAACTCATCTTT
>-|-|TRDV2|TRDJ1
CACDTVPGNTNQSTDKLIF
TGTGCCTGTGACACGGTCCCGGGGAACACAAACCAGTCCACCGATAAACTCATCTTT
>-|TRDD3|TRDV2|TRDJ3
CACDTLLGDTRSWDTRQMFF
TGTGCCTGTGACACCCTGCTGGGGGATACGCGCTCCTGGGACACCCGACAGATGTTTTTC
>large|TRDD3|TRDV2|TRDJ1
CACDSLGGYAPFGDKLIF
TGTGCCTGTGACTCCCTTGGGGGATACGCCCCGTTCGGAGATAAACTCATCTTT
>medium-sized|TRDD3|TRDV2|TRDJ1
CACDTLNLGASDKLIF
TGTGCCTGTGACACCCTTAATCTGGGGGCCTCCGATAAACTCATCTTT
>large|TRDD3|TRDV2|TRDJ1
CACDTLGDPETNTDKLIF
TGTGCCTGTGACACACTGGGGGATCCCGAAACAAACACCGATAAACTCATCTTT
>-|TRDD3|TRDV2|TRDJ1
CACDTLLGGTDELIF
TGTGCCTGTGACACCCTACTGGGGGGCACCGATGAACTCATCTTT
>few|TRDD3|TRDV2|TRDJ3
CACDALLGDTSSWDTRQMFF
TGTGCCTGTGACGCGCTACTGGGGGATACCAGCTCCTGGGACACCCGACAGATGTTTTTC
>few|TRDD3|TRDV3|TRDJ1
CACLLRGMGDNPDKLIF
TGTGCCTGTCTCCTACGGGGGATGGGGGATAACCCCGATAAACTCATCTTT
>medium-sized|TRDD3|TRDV2|TRDJ1
CACDTVEVGGYGSTDKLIF
TGTGCCTGTGACACCGTAGAGGTTGGGGGATACGGATCCACCGATAAACTCATCTTT
>-|-|TRDV2|TRDJ1
CACSTVPAPTASTYKLIF
TGTGCCTGTTCCACCGTCCCGGCCCCCACTGCTTCCACCTATAAACTCATCTTT
>medium-sized|TRDD3|TRDV2|TRDJ3
CACDTPFTGGPSSWDTRQMFF
TGTGCCTGTGACACCCCCTTTACTGGGGGTCCAAGCTCCTGGGACACCCGACAGATGTTTTTC
>medium-sized|-|TRDV2|TRDJ1
CACDTVGGVADKLIF
TGTGCCTGTGACACCGTGGGGGGAGTGGCCGATAAACTCATCTTT
>medium-sized|TRDD3|TRDV2|TRDJ1
CACDTLYWGTQYTDKLIF
TGTGCCTGTGACACCCTGTACTGGGGGACCCAGTACACCGATAAACTCATCTTT
>few|TRDD3|TRDV2|TRDJ1
CACDTLKLGDSPDKLIF
TGTGCCTGTGACACTCTGAAGCTGGGGGATAGTCCCGATAAACTCATCTTT
>-|TRDD3|TRDV2|TRDJ1
CACDILTGGEKSYTDKLIF
TGTGCCTGTGACATTCTCACTGGGGGAGAAAAGTCGTACACCGATAAACTCATCTTT
>large|-|TRDV2|TRDJ1
CACDTVGPPDKLIF
TGTGCCTGTGACACGGTAGGTCCTCCCGATAAACTCATCTTT
>medium-sized|TRDD3|TRDV2|TRDJ1
CACDTLLTGGPPSPSYTDKLIF
TGTGCCTGTGACACCTTGCTGACTGGGGGACCCCCATCCCCCTCGTACACCGATAAACTCATCTTT
>large|TRDD3|TRDV2|TRDJ1
CACDPVLGDTQYTDKLIF
TGTGCCTGTGACCCCGTACTGGGGGATACGCAGTACACCGATAAACTCATCTTT
>large|TRDD3|TRDV2|TRDJ1
CACDTMGAGGYTDKLIF
TGTGCCTGTGACACGATGGGAGCTGGGGGCTACACCGATAAACTCATCTTT
>-|TRDD3|TRDV2|TRDJ1
CACDPLGDTRSDKLIF
TGTGCCTGTGACCCTCTGGGGGATACGCGTTCCGATAAACTCATCTTT
>medium-sized|-|TRDV2|TRDJ1
CARDTLLGGDKLIF
TGTGCCCGTGACACCCTACTGGGAGGAGATAAACTCATCTTT
>large|TRDD3|TRDV2|TRDJ1
CACDSILGGYAKGSYTDKLIF
TGTGCCTGTGACTCGATCCTTGGGGGATACGCGAAGGGGTCGTACACCGATAAACTCATCTTT
>large|TRDD3|TRDV2|TRDJ1
CACFAMGDTRGEYTDKLIF
TGTGCCTGTTTTGCCATGGGGGACACCCGGGGCGAGTACACCGATAAACTCATCTTT
>large|TRDD3|TRDV2|TRDJ2
CACDTLGATSAQLFF
TGTGCCTGTGACACCCTGGGGGCGACCTCAGCACAACTCTTCTTT
>medium-sized|-|TRDV2|TRDJ1
CACDTVGGGPWGDKLIF
TGTGCCTGTGACACCGTAGGTGGGGGGCCCTGGGGCGATAAACTCATCTTT
>large|TRDD3|TRDV2|TRDJ1
CACDILLGDTTYTDKLIF
TGTGCCTGTGACATATTACTGGGGGATACGACGTACACCGATAAACTCATCTTT
>large|TRDD3|TRDV2|TRDJ1
CACDSLVLGDTGTDKLIF
TGTGCCTGTGACTCCCTCGTACTGGGGGATACGGGCACCGATAAACTCATCTTT
>-|TRDD3|TRDV2|TRDJ1
CACDAVLGDEKGHTDKLIF
TGTGCCTGTGACGCTGTACTGGGGGATGAGAAGGGTCACACCGATAAACTCATCTTT
>few|TRDD3|TRDV1|TRDJ2
CALGDPWGIDPSLTAQLFF
TGTGCTCTTGGGGACCCCTGGGGGATAGACCCCTCTTTGACAGCACAACTCTTCTTT